This T cell receptor beta chain was sequenced in a study of T-cell memory formation after mild COVID-19 (dated by TCRdb to about 2021). The study in broad terms: TCR sequence clusters from the two donors were largely donor specific. Longitudinal TCRalpha and TCRbeta repertoire sequencing tracked T-cell clones expanding and contracting after mild COVID-19 in two donors. The cohort comprised two young, previously healthy adult volunteers, one female and one male.

PBMCs were isolated by Ficoll-Paque density gradient centrifugation. The run used an Illumina NovaSeq 6000. cDNA libraries for TCRalpha and TCRbeta were prepared by 5'RACE using constant-segment primers, with sample barcodes and unique molecular identifiers added. RNA was extracted from every sample with Trizol reagent. Library amplification was performed in two PCR steps, and a second sample barcode and Illumina TruSeq adapters were introduced in the second step. The libraries were sequenced on an Illumina NovaSeq using 2 x 150 bp paired-end reads. As for how the authors treated the data: With migec v1.2.7, reads were demultiplexed and then collapsed into UMI-guided consensus sequences. Using mixcr v2.1.11, the UMI consensuses were aligned to TRA and TRB V and J templates and assembled into clonotypes. Clonotypes were classified as expanded or contracted when called significant by both edgeR and NoisET, with noise models trained on biological replicates. For edgeR calls, the thresholds were a false discovery rate-adjusted p below 0.01 and a log2 fold-change of 1. PCA with hierarchical clustering of max-normalized trajectories of the 1000 most abundant clonotypes was used as exploratory dynamics analysis. Separately sequenced CD4+ and CD8+ repertoires were used to assign a CD4 or CD8 phenotype to each responding clone. The raw public data were reprocessed by TCRdb itself: fastp quality trimming at Q25, MiXCR clonotype calling, in-frame beta chains only. A single entry per CDR3 protein holds the most common genes and DNA from its merged rows. TCRdb's processing, not the authors', yielded these V and J calls. This sample lists about 140,000 distinct CDR3 sequences; 14% to 15% were detected once. Of the sample, about 27% is held by the ten largest clones.

This clonotype was seen many times. It has no known antigen specificity. Qualities for individual bases were not recorded, and no much larger clone is one base off. From its cysteine to its phenylalanine, the CDR3 spans 18 amino acids. This entry keeps only the CDR3 DNA: 54 bases, framed from base 1. For CDR1 and CDR2, the germline V gene lists KGHSY and FQNENV. After removal of 3 bases from V and 0 bases from J, the junction retains 6 bases not matched to a gene. Summary of the overall study and its limitations: Contracting CD4+ clones appeared mostly in the CM and EM memory subsets, whereas CD8+ clones were enriched in EMRA. SARS-CoV-2 specificity was not confirmed for the second-wave clones peaking on day 37. Only a couple of mild cases were covered in the study, and larger cohorts including severe cases with pre-infection samples were considered necessary. Some responding clones were found in pre-infection memory, which suggests that pre-existing cross-reactive memory T cells took part in the SARS-CoV-2 response. From day 15 to 85, contracting clones showed balanced CD4/CD8 phenotypes, whereas a second wave of clones that expanded from day 15 to 37 leaned towards CD4+.

The sequence is built from TRBV16 and TRBJ2-7; 15 bases in the middle match TRBD2. Source material: PBMCs or a T cell subset sorted from them (not recorded which). The clonotype comes from an adult woman who had mild COVID-19 (a few samples of this study predate the infection). The sample titles of this study are shuffled in the database, so cell type and time point are left out; the donor was told from shared clones. The sequenced DNA is TGTGCCAGCAGCCACGGACTAGCGGGAGGGGGGTTCTCCTACGAGCAGTACTTC. This gives the protein CASSHGLAGGGFSYEQYF.